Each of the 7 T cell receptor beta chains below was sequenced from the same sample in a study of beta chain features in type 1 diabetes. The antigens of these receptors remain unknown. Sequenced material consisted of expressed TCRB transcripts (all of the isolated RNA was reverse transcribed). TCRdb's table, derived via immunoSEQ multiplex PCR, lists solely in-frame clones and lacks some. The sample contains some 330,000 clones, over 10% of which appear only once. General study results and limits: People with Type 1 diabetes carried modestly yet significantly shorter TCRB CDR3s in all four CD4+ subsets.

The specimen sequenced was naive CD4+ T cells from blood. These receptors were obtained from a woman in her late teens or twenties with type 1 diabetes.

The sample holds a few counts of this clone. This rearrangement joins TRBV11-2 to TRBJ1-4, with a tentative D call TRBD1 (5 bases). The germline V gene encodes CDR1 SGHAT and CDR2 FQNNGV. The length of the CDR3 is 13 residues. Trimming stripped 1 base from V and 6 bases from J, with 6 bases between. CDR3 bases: TGTGCCAGCAGCTTAGCGGGGGATGAAAAACTGTTTTTT. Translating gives CASSLAGDEKLFF.

CDR3 bases: TGTGCCAGCATGACTAGCGGGGGGACCTTCCAGTACTTC. Encoded protein: CASMTSGGTFQYF. The chain links TRBV2 to TRBJ2-4, with 13 nucleotides matching TRBD2. The CDR3 is 13 amino acids. Germline assignment: CDR1 SNHLY and CDR2 FYNNEI. V shed 7 bases, J shed 13 bases, and the junction held 7 bases outside the gene matches.

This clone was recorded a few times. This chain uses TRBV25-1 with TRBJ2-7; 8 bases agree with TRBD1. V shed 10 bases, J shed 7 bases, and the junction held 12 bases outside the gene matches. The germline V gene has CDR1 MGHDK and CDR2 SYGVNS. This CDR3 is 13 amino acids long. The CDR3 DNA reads TGTGCCACCGGACAGGGTGGCGGCCGGGAGCAGTACTTC. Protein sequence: CATGQGGGREQYF.

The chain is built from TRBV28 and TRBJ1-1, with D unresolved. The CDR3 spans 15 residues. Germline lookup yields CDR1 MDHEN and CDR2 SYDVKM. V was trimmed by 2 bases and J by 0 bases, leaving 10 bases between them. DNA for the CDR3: TGTGCCAGCAGTTTAACCCGCGGTATGAACACTGAAGCTTTCTTT. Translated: CASSLTRGMNTEAFF.

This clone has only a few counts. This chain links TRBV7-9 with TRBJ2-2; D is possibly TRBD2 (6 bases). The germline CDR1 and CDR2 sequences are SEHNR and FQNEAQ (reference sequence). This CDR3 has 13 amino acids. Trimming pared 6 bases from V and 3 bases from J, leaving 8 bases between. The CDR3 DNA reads TGTGCCAGCAGGCGGGGCGACACCGGGGAGCTGTTTTTT. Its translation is CASRRGDTGELFF.

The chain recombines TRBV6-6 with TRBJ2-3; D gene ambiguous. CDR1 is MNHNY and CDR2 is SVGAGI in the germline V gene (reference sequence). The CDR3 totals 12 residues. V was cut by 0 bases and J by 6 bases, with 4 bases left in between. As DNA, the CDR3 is TGTGCCAGCAGTTACTCATCGGATACGCAGTATTTT. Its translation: CASSYSSDTQYF.

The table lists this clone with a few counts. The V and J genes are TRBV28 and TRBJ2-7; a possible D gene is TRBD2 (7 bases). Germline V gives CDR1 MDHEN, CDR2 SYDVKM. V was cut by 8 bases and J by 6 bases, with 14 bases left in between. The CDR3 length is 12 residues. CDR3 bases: TGTGCCAGCTACTCCCGGGGGGCCGAGCAGTACTTC. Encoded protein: CASYSRGAEQYF.